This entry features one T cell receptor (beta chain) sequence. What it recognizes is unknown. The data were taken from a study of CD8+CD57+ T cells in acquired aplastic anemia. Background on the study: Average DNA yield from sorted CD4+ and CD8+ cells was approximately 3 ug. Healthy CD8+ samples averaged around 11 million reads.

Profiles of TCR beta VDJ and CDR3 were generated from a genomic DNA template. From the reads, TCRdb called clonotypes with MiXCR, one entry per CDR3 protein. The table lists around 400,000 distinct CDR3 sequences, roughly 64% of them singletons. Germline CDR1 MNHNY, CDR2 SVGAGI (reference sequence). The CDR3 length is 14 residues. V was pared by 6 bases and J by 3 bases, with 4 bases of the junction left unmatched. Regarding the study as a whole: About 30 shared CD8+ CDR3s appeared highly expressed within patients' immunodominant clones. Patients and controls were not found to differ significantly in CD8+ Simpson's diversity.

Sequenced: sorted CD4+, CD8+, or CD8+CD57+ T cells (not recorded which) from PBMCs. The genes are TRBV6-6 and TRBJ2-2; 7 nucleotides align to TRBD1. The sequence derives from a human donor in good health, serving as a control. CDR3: CASSQDRYTGELFF. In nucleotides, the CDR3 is TGTGCCAGCAGCCAGGACAGGTACACCGGGGAGCTGTTTTTT.